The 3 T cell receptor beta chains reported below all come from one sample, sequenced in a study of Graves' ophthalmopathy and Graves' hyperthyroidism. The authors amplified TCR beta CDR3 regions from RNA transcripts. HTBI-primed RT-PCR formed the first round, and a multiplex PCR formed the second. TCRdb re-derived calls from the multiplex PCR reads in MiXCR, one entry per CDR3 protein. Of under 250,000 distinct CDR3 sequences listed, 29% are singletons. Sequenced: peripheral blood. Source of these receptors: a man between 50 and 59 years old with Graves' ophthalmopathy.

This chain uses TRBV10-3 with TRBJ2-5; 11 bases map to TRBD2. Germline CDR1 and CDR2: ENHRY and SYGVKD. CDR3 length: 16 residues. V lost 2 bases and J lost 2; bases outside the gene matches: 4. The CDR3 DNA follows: TGTGCCATCAGTGAGAATCGACTAGCGGGGCAAGAGACCCAGTACTTC. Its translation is CAISENRLAGQETQYF.

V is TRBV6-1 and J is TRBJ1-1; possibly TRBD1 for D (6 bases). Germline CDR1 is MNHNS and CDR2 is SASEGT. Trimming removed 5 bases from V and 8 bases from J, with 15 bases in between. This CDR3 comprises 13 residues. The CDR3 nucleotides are TGTGCCAGCAGTCCCAGGTCAGGGGTAGAAGCTTTCTTT. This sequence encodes CASSPRSGVEAFF.

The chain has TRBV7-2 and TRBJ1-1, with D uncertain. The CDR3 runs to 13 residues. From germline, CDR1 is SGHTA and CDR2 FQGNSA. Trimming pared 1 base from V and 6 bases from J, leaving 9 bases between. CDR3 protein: CASSLGWQSEAFF. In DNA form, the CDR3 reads TGTGCCAGCAGCTTAGGATGGCAGTCTGAAGCTTTCTTT.